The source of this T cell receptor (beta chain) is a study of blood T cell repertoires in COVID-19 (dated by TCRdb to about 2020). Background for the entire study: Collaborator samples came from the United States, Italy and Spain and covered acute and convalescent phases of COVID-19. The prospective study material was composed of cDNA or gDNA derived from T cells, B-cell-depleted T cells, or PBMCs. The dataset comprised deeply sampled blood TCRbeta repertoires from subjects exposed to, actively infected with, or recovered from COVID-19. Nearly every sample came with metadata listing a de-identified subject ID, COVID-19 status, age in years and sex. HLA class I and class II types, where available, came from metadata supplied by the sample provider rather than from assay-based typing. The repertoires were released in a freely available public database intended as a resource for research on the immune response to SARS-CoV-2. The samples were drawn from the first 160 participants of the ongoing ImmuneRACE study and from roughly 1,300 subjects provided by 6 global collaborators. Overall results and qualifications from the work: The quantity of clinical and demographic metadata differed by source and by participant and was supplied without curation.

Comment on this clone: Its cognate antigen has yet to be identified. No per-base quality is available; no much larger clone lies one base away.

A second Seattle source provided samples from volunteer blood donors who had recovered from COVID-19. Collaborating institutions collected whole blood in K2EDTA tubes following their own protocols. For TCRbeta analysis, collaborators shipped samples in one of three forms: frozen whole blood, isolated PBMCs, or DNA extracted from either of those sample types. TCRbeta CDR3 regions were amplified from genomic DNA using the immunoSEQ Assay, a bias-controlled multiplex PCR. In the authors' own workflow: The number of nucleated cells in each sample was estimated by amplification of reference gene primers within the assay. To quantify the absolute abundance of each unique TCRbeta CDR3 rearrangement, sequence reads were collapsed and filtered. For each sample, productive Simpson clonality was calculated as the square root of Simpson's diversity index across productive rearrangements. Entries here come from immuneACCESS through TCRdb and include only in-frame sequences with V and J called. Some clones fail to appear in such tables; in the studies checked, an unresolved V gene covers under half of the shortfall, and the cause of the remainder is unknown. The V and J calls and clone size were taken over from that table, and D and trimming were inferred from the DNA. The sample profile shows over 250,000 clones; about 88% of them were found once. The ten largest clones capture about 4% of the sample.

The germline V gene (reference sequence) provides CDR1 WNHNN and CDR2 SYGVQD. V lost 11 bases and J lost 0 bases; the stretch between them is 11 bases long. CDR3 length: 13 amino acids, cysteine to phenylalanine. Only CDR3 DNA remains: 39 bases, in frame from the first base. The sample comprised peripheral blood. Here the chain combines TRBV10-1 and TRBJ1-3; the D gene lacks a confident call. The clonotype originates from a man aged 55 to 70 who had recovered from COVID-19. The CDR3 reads CACQAYSGNTIYF. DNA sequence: TGCGCCTGCCAGGCCTACTCTGGAAACACCATATATTTT.